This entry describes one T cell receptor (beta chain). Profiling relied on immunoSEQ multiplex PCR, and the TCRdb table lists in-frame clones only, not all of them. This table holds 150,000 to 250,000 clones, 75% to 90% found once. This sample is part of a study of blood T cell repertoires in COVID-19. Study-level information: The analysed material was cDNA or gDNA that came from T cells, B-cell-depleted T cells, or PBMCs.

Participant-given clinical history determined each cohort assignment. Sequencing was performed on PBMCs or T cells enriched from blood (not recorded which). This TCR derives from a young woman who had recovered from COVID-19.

In nucleotides, the CDR3 is TGTGCCAGCAGCAAGGAGGCTAATGAAAAACTGTTTTTT. Amino acid sequence: CASSKEANEKLFF. The V gene is TRBV5-6, the J gene TRBJ1-4; D is undetermined. CDR3 length equals 13 residues. CDR1 is SGHDT, CDR2 YYEEEE, per germline. The V and J ends lost 4 bases and 3 bases respectively, with 7 bases between them.